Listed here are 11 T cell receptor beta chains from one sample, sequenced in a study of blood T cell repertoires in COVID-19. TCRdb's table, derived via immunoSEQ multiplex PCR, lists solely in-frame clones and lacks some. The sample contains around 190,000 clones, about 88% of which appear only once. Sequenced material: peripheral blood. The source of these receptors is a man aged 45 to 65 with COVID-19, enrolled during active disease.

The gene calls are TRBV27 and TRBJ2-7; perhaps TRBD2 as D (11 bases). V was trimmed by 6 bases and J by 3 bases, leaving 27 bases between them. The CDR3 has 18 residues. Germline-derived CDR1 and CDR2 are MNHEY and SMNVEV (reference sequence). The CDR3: CASRPGTGVTSGGYEQYF. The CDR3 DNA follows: TGTGCCAGCAGACCCGGGACAGGGGTTACTAGCGGGGGCTACGAGCAGTACTTC.

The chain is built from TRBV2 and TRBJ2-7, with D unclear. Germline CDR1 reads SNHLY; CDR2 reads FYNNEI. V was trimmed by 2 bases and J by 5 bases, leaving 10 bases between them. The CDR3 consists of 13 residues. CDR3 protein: CASSESMADEQYF. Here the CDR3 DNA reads TGTGCCAGCAGTGAATCCATGGCAGACGAGCAGTACTTC.

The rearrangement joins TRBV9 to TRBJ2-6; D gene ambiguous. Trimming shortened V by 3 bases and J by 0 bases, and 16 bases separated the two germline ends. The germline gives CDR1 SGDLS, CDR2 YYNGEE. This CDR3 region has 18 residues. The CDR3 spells CASSGSSGSNSGANVLTF. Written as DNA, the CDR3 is TGTGCCAGCAGCGGATCCTCCGGGTCCAACTCTGGGGCCAACGTCCTGACTTTC.

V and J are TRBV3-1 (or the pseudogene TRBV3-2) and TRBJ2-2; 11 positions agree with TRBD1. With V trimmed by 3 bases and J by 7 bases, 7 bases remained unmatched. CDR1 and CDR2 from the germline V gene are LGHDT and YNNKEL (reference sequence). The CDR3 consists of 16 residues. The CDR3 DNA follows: TGTGCCAGCAGCCACACCGGGACAGGGGGAATCGGGGAGCTGTTTTTT. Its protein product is CASSHTGTGGIGELFF.

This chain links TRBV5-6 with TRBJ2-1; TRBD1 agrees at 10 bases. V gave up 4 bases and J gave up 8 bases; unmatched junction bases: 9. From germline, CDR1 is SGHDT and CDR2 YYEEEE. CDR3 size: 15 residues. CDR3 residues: CASSPTGQGLDEQFF. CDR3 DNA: TGTGCCAGCAGCCCGACGGGACAGGGGCTTGATGAGCAGTTCTTC.

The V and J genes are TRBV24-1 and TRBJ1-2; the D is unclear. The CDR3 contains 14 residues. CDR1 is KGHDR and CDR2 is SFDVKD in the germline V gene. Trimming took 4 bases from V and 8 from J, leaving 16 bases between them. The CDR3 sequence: CATSDPPFREGYTF. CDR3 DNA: TGTGCCACCAGTGACCCCCCTTTTAGGGAGGGCTACACCTTC.

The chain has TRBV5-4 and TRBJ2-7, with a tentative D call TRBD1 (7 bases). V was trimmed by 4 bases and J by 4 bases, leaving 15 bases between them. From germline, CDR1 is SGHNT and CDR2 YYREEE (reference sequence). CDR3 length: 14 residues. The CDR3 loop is CASSPGGTAYEQYF. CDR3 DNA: TGTGCCAGCAGCCCCGGCGGGACAGCTTACGAGCAGTACTTC. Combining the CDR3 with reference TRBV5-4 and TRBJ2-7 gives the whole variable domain ETGVTQSPTHLIKTRGQQVTLRCSSQSGHNTVSWYQQALGQGPQFIFQYYREEENGRGNFPPRFSGLQFPNYSSELNVNALELDDSALYLCASSPGGTAYEQYFGPGTRLTVT.

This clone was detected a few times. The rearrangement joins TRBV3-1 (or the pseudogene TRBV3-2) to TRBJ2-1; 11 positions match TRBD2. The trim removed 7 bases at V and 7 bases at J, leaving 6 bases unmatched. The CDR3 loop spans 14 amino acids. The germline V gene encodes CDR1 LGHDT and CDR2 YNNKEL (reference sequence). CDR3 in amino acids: CASTLAGVRNEQFF. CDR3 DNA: TGTGCCAGCACACTAGCGGGAGTACGTAATGAGCAGTTCTTC.

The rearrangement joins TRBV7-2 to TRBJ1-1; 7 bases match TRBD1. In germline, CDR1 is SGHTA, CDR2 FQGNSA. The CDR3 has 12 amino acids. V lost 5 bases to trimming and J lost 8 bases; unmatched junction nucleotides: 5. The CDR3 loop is CASSPGQREAFF. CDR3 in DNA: TGTGCCAGCAGCCCGGGACAGAGGGAAGCTTTCTTT.

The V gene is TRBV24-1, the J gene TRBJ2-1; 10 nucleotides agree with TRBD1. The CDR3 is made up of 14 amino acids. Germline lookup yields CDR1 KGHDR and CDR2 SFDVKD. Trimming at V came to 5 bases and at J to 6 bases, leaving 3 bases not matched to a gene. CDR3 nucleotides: TGTGCCACCAGTGGGGACAGGGGCAGCAATGAGCAGTTCTTC. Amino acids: CATSGDRGSNEQFF.

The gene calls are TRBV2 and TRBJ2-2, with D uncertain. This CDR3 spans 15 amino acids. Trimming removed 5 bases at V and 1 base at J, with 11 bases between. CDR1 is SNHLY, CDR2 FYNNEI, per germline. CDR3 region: CASSPWQKNTGELFF. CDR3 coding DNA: TGTGCCAGCAGTCCTTGGCAGAAGAACACCGGGGAGCTGTTTTTT.